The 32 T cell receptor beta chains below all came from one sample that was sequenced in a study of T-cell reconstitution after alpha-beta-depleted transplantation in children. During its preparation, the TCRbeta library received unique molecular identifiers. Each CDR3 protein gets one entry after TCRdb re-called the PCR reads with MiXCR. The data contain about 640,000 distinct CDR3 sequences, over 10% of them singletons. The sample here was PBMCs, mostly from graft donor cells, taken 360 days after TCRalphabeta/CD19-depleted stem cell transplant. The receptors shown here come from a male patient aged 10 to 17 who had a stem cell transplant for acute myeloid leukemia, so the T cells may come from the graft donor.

CDR3 bases: TGTGCCAGCTTTGCGGGGATTCTTCACAATGAGCAGTTCTTC. This encodes CASFAGILHNEQFF. The chain uses TRBV2 and TRBJ2-1; D might be TRBD2 (6 bases). The length of the CDR3 is 14 residues. Per germline, CDR1 SNHLY and CDR2 FYNNEI. V gave up 8 bases and J gave up 5 bases, with 16 bases separating them.

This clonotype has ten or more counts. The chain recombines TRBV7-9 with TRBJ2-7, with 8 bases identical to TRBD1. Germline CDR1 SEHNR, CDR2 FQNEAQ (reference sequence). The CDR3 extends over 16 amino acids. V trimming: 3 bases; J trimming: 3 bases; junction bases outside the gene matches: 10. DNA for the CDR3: TGTGCCAGCAGCTTCGGACCCGGGACAGGCAACTACGAGCAGTACTTC. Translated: CASSFGPGTGNYEQYF.

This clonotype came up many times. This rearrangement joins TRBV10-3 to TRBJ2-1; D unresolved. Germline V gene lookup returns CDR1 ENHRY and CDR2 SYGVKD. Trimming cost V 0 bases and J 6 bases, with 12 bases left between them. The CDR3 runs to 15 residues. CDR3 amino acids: CAISESSTPGNEQFF. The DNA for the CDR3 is TGTGCCATCAGTGAGTCGTCCACCCCGGGCAATGAGCAGTTCTTC.

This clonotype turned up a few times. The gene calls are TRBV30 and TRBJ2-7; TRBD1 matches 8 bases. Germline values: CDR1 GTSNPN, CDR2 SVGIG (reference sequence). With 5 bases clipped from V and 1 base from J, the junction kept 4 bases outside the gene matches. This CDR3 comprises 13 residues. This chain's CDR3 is CAWDRGASYEQYF. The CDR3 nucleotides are TGTGCCTGGGACAGGGGCGCTTCCTACGAGCAGTACTTC. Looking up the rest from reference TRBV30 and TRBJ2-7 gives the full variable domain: SQTIHQWPATLVQPVGSPLSLECTVEGTSNPNLYWYRQAAGRGLQLLFYSVGIGQISSEVPQNLSASRPQDRQFILSSKKLLLSDSGFYLCAWDRGASYEQYFGPGTRLTVT.

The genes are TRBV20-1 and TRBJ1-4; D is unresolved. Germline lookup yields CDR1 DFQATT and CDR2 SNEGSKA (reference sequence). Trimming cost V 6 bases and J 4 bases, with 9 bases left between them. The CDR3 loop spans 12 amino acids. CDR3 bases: TGCAGTGCATTTAGGATTAATGAAAAACTGTTTTTT. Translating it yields CSAFRINEKLFF.

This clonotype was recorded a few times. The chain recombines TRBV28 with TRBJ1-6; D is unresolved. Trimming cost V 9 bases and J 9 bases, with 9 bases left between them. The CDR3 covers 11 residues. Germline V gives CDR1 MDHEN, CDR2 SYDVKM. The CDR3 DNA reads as TGTGCCAGTTCTTCAACTTCACCCCTCCACTTT. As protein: CASSSTSPLHF.

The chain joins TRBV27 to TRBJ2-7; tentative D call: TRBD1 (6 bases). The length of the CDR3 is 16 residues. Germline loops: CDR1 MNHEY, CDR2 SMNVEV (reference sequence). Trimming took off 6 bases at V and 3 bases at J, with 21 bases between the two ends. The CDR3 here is CASSPWWGHLFYEQYF. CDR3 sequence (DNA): TGTGCCAGCAGCCCATGGTGGGGACATTTGTTCTACGAGCAGTACTTC.

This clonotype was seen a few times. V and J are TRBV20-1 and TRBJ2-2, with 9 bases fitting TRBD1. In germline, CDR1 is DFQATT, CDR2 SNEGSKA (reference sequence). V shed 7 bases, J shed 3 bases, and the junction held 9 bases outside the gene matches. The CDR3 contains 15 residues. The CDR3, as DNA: TGCAGTGTTAGGGGTAACAGGGGGCACACCGGGGAGCTGTTTTTT. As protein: CSVRGNRGHTGELFF.

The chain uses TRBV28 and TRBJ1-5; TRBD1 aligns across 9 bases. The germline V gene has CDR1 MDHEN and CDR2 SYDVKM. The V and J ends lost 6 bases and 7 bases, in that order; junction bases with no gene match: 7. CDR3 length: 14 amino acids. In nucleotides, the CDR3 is TGTGCCAGCAGCACAGGGGGCCTTCCGCAGCCCCAGCATTTT. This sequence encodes CASSTGGLPQPQHF.

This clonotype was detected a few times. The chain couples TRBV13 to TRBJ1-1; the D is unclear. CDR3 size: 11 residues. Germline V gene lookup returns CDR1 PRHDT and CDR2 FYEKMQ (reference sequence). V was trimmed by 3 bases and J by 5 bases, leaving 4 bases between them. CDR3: CASSFGTEAFF. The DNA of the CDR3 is TGTGCCAGCAGCTTTGGTACTGAAGCTTTCTTT.

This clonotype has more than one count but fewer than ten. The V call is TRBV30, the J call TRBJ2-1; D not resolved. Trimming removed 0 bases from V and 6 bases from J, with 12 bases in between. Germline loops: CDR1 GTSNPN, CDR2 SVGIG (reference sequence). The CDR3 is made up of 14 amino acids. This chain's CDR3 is CAWSVRLEANEQFF. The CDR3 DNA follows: TGTGCCTGGAGTGTACGTCTAGAAGCCAATGAGCAGTTCTTC.

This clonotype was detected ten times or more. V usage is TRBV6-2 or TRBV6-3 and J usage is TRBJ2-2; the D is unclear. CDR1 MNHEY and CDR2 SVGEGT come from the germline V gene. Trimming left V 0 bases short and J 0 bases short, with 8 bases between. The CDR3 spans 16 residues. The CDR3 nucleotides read TGTGCCAGCAGTTACTCGAATAGTTCGAACACCGGGGAGCTGTTTTTT. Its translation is CASSYSNSSNTGELFF.

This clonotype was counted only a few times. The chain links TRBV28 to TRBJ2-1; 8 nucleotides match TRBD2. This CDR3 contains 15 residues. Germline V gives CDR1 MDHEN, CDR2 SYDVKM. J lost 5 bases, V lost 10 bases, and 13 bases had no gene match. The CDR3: CAIFPGLVSNNEQFF. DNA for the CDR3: TGTGCCATTTTCCCGGGACTAGTGAGTAACAATGAGCAGTTCTTC.

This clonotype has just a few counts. CDR3 in amino acids: CSVLPREGNYGYTF. The CDR3 DNA reads TGCAGCGTTCTCCCAAGGGAGGGAAACTATGGCTACACCTTC. This chain uses TRBV29-1 with TRBJ1-2; the D is unclear. The CDR3 has 14 residues. The V end was cut by 5 bases, the J end by 2 bases, with 15 bases between. Germline loops: CDR1 SQVTM, CDR2 ANQGSEA.

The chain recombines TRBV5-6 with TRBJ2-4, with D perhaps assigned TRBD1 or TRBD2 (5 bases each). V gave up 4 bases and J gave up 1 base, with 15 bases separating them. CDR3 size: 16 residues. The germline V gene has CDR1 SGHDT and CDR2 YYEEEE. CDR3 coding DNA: TGTGCCAGCAGCCCGAGGGGCCTTCTGGCCAAAAACATTCAGTACTTC. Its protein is CASSPRGLLAKNIQYF.

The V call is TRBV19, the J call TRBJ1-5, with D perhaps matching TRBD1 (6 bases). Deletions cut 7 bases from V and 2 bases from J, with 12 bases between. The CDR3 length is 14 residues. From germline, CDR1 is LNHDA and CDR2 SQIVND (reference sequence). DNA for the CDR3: TGTGCCAGTAAGCGGACAGTCGGCAATCAGCCCCAGCATTTT. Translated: CASKRTVGNQPQHF. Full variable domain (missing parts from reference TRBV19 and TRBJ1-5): DGGITQSPKYLFRKEGQNVTLSCEQNLNHDAMYWYRQDPGQGLRLIYYSQIVNDFQKGDIAEGYSVSREKKESFPLTVTSAQKNPTAFYLCASKRTVGNQPQHFGDGTRLSIL.

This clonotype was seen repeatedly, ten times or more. The CDR3 DNA sequence: TGCAGTGCTAGAGTAACAGCGGGGACCTACAATGAGCAGTTCTTC. Translating gives CSARVTAGTYNEQFF. The rearrangement uses TRBV20-1 and TRBJ2-1; 7 bases fit TRBD2. Per the germline V gene, CDR1 is DFQATT and CDR2 is SNEGSKA (reference sequence). This CDR3 has 15 residues. V lost 1 base and J lost 2; bases outside the gene matches: 5.

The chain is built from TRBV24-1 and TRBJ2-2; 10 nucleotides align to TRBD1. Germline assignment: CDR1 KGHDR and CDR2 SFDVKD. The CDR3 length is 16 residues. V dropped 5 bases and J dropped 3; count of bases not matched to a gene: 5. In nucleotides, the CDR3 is TGTGCCACCAGTGGCGGCGACAGGGGGCACACCGGGGAGCTGTTTTTT. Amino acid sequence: CATSGGDRGHTGELFF.

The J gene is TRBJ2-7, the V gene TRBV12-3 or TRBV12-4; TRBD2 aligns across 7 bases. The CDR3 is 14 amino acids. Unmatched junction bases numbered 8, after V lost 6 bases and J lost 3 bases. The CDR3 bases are TGTGCCAGCAGACCTTCGACGGGGGGCTACGAGCAGTACTTC. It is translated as CASRPSTGGYEQYF.

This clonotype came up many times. CDR3 protein: CASSPDYPPSYEQYF. Written as DNA, the CDR3 is TGTGCCAGCAGTCCGGATTACCCTCCCTCCTACGAGCAGTACTTC. The V gene is TRBV6-1, the J gene TRBJ2-7; D unresolved. This CDR3 has 15 residues. V lost 5 bases, J lost 0 bases, and 14 bases lay in between. Germline CDR1 is MNHNS and CDR2 is SASEGT.

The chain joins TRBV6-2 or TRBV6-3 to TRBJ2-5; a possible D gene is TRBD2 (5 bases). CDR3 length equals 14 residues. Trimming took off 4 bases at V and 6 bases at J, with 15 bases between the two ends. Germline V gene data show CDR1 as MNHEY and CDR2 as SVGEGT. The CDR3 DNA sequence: TGTGCCAGCAGTTTTTCCGAGGGCGGAAAGACCCAGTACTTC. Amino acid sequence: CASSFSEGGKTQYF.

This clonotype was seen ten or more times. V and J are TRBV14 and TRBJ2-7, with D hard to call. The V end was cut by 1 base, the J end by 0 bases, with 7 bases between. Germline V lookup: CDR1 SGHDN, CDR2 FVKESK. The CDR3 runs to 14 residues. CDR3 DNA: TGTGCCAGCAGCCAAGCTATCACCTCCTACGAGCAGTACTTC. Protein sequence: CASSQAITSYEQYF. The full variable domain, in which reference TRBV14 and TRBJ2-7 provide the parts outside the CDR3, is EAGVTQFPSHSVIEKGQTVTLRCDPISGHDNLYWYRRVMGKEIKFLLHFVKESKQDESGMPNNRFLAERTGGTYSTLKVQPAELEDSGVYFCASSQAITSYEQYFGPGTRLTVT.

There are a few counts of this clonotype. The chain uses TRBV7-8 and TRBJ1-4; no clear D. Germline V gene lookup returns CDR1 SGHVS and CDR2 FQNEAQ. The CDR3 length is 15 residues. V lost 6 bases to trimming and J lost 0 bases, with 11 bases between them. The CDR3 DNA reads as TGTGCCAGCAGACGAGCACCCGCAACTAATGAAAAACTGTTTTTT. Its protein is CASRRAPATNEKLFF.

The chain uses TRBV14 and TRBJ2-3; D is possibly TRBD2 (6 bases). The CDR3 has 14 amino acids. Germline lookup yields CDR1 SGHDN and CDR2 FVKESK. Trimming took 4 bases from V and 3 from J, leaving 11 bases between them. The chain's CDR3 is CASSRDFETDTQYF. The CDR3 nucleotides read TGTGCCAGCAGCCGGGACTTCGAGACAGATACGCAGTATTTT.

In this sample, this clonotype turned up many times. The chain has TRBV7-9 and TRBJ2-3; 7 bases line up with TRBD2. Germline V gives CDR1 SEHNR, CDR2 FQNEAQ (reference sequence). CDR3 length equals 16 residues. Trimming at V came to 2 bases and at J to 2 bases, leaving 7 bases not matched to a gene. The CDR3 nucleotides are TGTGCCAGCAGCTTAAGTCCTAGCGGTCACACAGATACGCAGTATTTT. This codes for CASSLSPSGHTDTQYF.

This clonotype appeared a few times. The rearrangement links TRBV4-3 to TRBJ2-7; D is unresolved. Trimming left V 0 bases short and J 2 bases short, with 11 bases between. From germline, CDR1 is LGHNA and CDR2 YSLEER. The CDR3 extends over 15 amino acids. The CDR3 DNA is TGCGCCAGCAGCCAAGAAGTGCAGCTACCCTACGAGCAGTACTTC. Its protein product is CASSQEVQLPYEQYF.

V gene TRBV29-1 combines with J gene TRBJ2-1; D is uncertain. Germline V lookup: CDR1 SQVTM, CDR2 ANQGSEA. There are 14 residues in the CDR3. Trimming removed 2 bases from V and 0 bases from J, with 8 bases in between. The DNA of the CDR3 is TGCAGCGTTGAATTTTCAAACTCCTACAATGAGCAGTTCTTC. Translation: CSVEFSNSYNEQFF.

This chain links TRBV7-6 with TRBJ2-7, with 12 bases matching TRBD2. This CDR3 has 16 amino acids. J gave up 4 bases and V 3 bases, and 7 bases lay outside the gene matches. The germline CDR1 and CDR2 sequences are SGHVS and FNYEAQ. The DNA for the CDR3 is TGTGCCAGCAGCTTGGTAGGACTAGCGGGACGATACGAGCAGTACTTC. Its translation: CASSLVGLAGRYEQYF.

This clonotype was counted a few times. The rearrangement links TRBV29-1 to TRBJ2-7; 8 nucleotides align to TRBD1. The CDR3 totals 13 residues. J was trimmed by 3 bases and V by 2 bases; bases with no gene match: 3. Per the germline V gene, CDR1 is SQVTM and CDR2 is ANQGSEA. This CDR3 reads CSVELGTGYEQYF. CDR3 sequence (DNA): TGCAGCGTTGAATTGGGGACAGGCTACGAGCAGTACTTC.

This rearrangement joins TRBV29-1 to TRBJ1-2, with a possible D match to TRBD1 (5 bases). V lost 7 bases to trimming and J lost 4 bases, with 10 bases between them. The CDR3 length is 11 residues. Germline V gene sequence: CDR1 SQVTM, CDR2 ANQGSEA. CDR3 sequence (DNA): TGCAGCGCTCGGGGGATCTATGGCTACACCTTC. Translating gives CSARGIYGYTF.

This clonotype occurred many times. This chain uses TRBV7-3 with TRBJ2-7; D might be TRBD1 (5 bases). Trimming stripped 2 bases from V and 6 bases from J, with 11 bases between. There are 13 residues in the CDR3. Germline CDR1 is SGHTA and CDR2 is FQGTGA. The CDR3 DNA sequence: TGTGCCAGCAGCTTATTGTCAGGGCTCGAGCAGTACTTC. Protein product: CASSLLSGLEQYF.

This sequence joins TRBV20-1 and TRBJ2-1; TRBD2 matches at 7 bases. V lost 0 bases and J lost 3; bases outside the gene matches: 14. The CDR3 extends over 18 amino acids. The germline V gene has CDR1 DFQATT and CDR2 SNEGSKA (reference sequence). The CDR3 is CSARDHSRAGAVYNEQFF. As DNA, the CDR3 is TGCAGTGCTAGAGATCACTCCCGTGCGGGAGCGGTCTACAATGAGCAGTTCTTC.